The 28 T cell receptor beta chains below all came from one sample that was sequenced in a study of identical twins. TCRdb called the 5' RACE reads again in MiXCR, with one record for every CDR3 protein. The table includes about 490,000 distinct CDR3 sequences, approximately 14% detected once. The sample was also linked to a second study, of yellow fever vaccine responses in identical twins.

Sequenced: CD4+ T cells sorted from blood. The receptors were gathered from a woman aged 18-30 years in good health.

This clonotype was seen a few times. V gene TRBV12-3 or TRBV12-4 combines with J gene TRBJ1-5; a possible D gene is TRBD1 (6 bases). The CDR3 covers 15 residues. The V and J ends lost 6 bases and 3 bases respectively, with 15 bases between them. The CDR3 sequence: CASRGRSGDNQPQHF. CDR3 sequence (DNA): TGTGCCAGCAGGGGGCGGTCAGGGGACAATCAGCCCCAGCATTTT.

This clonotype was seen repeatedly, ten times or more. This chain links TRBV28 with TRBJ1-5; 8 bases are a match to TRBD1. This CDR3 contains 16 residues. V gave up 6 bases and J gave up 0 bases; unmatched junction bases: 7. CDR1 and CDR2 (germline): MDHEN, SYDVKM. The CDR3 bases are TGTGCCAGCAGGGTACAGGGGGGGTATAGCAATCAGCCCCAGCATTTT. This encodes CASRVQGGYSNQPQHF.

This clonotype was detected only a few times. The rearrangement joins TRBV27 to TRBJ2-5; D is ambiguous. The CDR3 spans 14 residues. In germline, CDR1 is MNHEY, CDR2 SMNVEV (reference sequence). V gave up 3 bases and J gave up 2 bases, with 10 bases separating them. The CDR3 nucleotides read TGTGCCAGCAGTTTTCTGGCTTCTCAAGAGACCCAGTACTTC. Translating it yields CASSFLASQETQYF.

The V gene is TRBV12-3 or TRBV12-4, the J gene TRBJ1-6, with 7 bases lining up with TRBD1. This CDR3 region has 16 residues. The V segment lost 4 bases and the J segment 8 bases; nucleotides outside the gene matches: 11. CDR3 DNA sequence: TGTGCCAGCAGTTGGGGGAACAGGGGCGGGTATTCACCCCTCCACTTT. It yields the protein CASSWGNRGGYSPLHF.

This chain connects TRBV5-1 to TRBJ2-5; D is possibly TRBD1 or TRBD2 (6 bases each). Germline-derived CDR1 and CDR2 are SGHRS and YFSETQ. V lost 4 bases to trimming and J lost 4 bases, with 14 bases between them. CDR3 length: 14 residues. CDR3 region: CASSPGAMGETQYF. DNA for the CDR3: TGCGCCAGCAGCCCGGGGGCCATGGGAGAGACCCAGTACTTC.

This clonotype was seen more than once but under ten times. V and J are TRBV5-6 and TRBJ2-7; 8 bases align to TRBD1. V lost 4 bases to trimming and J lost 5 bases; unmatched junction nucleotides: 8. The CDR3 runs to 14 residues. Looked up from germline, CDR1 is SGHDT and CDR2 is YYEEEE. The CDR3 is CASSGWDRFHEQYF. The CDR3 nucleotides read TGTGCCAGCAGCGGATGGGACAGGTTCCACGAGCAGTACTTC.

This clonotype was detected only once. The CDR3 spells CASSPSGVGTQYF. The CDR3 DNA follows: TGTGCCAGCAGTCCCTCCGGGGTTGGGACCCAGTACTTC. The rearrangement links TRBV12-3 or TRBV12-4 to TRBJ2-5, with a tentative D call TRBD2 (5 bases). The CDR3 runs 13 residues. Between the trimmed V and J ends, which lost 5 bases and 7 bases, there was a span of 14 bases.

This clonotype was observed a few times. This chain links TRBV7-2 with TRBJ1-5, with no clear D. Deletions cut 5 bases from V and 3 bases from J, with 14 bases between. Germline V lookup: CDR1 SGHTA, CDR2 FQGNSA. CDR3 length: 15 residues. The DNA of the CDR3 is TGTGCCAGCAGCCGAGGCGGACCTAACAATCAGCCCCAGCATTTT. It encodes CASSRGGPNNQPQHF.

In DNA, the CDR3 is TGCAGTGCTAGTGAGCCGCTAGCGGGGAATACGCAGTATTTT. It codes for CSASEPLAGNTQYF. V usage is TRBV20-1 and J usage is TRBJ2-3, with 9 bases matching TRBD2. The CDR3 has 14 residues. J was trimmed by 7 bases and V by 3 bases; bases with no gene match: 8. Germline V gene data show CDR1 as DFQATT and CDR2 as SNEGSKA (reference sequence).

This clonotype showed up just a few times. V and J are TRBV20-1 and TRBJ2-5; 11 bases agree with TRBD2. The CDR3 covers 15 residues. Germline assignment: CDR1 DFQATT and CDR2 SNEGSKA (reference sequence). V was pared by 6 bases and J by 5 bases, with 11 bases of the junction left unmatched. CDR3 residues: CSAPTLAGVTETQYF. CDR3 sequence (DNA): TGCAGTGCCCCTACACTAGCGGGAGTAACTGAGACCCAGTACTTC.

V and J are TRBV25-1 and TRBJ1-2; D unclear. Trimming took 3 bases from V and 3 from J, leaving 14 bases between them. The germline V gene has CDR1 MGHDK and CDR2 SYGVNS. This CDR3 region has 15 residues. CDR3 loop: CASSDPGDGYYGYTF. CDR3 nucleotide sequence: TGTGCCAGCAGTGACCCCGGCGACGGCTACTATGGCTACACCTTC.

This chain connects TRBV20-1 to TRBJ2-2; TRBD2 is a possible D gene (6 bases). This CDR3 is 13 amino acids long. V was shortened by 3 bases and J by 7 bases, with 12 bases between the two germline ends. Per the germline V gene, CDR1 is DFQATT and CDR2 is SNEGSKA (reference sequence). As DNA, the CDR3 is TGCAGTGCTAGTGGGGGGTTCTACGGGGAGCTGTTTTTT. This encodes CSASGGFYGELFF.

The sample holds many counts of this clonotype. The J gene is TRBJ2-7, the V gene TRBV27; 12 bases align to TRBD2. The germline V gene has CDR1 MNHEY and CDR2 SMNVEV (reference sequence). The CDR3 is 14 amino acids. The J segment lost 3 bases and the V segment lost 5 bases, leaving 2 bases of the junction unmatched. The CDR3 coding sequence is TGTGCCAGCAGTCGGACTAGCGGGATCTACGAGCAGTACTTC. This encodes CASSRTSGIYEQYF.

The rearrangement uses TRBV10-2 and TRBJ2-7; 8 bases match TRBD2. CDR1 is WSHSY and CDR2 is SAAADI in the germline V gene. CDR3 length: 13 amino acids. The ends lost 10 bases at V and 7 bases at J; junction bases unmatched: 12. In DNA form, the CDR3 reads TGCGCCATCTCGTCCGGGGGGGCTCGGGAGCAGTACGTC. Residues: CAISSGGAREQYV.

The rearrangement links TRBV11-2 to TRBJ2-2; TRBD1 matches 8 bases. Germline lookup yields CDR1 SGHAT and CDR2 FQNNGV. The CDR3 spans 16 residues. Trimming took 4 bases from V and 4 from J; bases not matched to a gene: 8. The CDR3, as DNA: TGTGCCAGCAGCTACGGGGACAGGCTGGGCACCGGGGAGCTGTTTTTT. It yields the protein CASSYGDRLGTGELFF.

The V call is TRBV10-3, the J call TRBJ1-1; D unclear. CDR1 is ENHRY and CDR2 is SYGVKD in the germline V gene. The CDR3 is made up of 12 amino acids. Trimming removed 8 bases from V and 0 bases from J, with 7 bases in between. The CDR3 nucleotides are TGTGCCATCGGGGAAATGAACACTGAAGCTTTCTTT. As protein: CAIGEMNTEAFF.

This clonotype was recorded a few times. The CDR3 nucleotides are TGTGCCAGCAGTGCGGGACAGCTCGGCTACACCTTC. Residues: CASSAGQLGYTF. The rearrangement links TRBV12-3 or TRBV12-4 to TRBJ1-2; TRBD1 matches 7 bases. The J segment lost 8 bases and the V segment lost 5 bases, leaving 5 bases of the junction unmatched. The CDR3 extends over 12 amino acids.

The chain has TRBV6-1 and TRBJ2-2; D is uncertain. Per the germline V gene, CDR1 is MNHNS and CDR2 is SASEGT. This CDR3 is built from 13 residues. Trimming left V 6 bases short and J 7 bases short, with 12 bases between. The CDR3 reads CASRIRWNGELFF. CDR3 coding DNA: TGTGCCAGCAGGATTAGATGGAACGGGGAGCTGTTTTTT.

This clonotype has a count of ten or more. The rearrangement uses TRBV20-1 and TRBJ2-2, with D maybe TRBD2 (6 bases). Per the germline V gene, CDR1 is DFQATT and CDR2 is SNEGSKA (reference sequence). V was cut by 5 bases and J by 1 base, with 11 bases left in between. CDR3 length equals 14 residues. CDR3 amino acids: CSAPSGRNTGELFF. The CDR3 DNA reads TGCAGTGCTCCAAGCGGGCGGAACACCGGGGAGCTGTTTTTT.

Only a few counts were recorded for this clonotype. The J gene is TRBJ1-1, the V gene TRBV20-1, with D tentatively TRBD1 (5 bases). V lost 1 base, J lost 2 bases, and 8 bases lay in between. Germline CDR1 reads DFQATT; CDR2 reads SNEGSKA (reference sequence). This CDR3 spans 13 amino acids. The CDR3 loop is CSARAGLNTEAFF. CDR3 DNA: TGCAGTGCTAGAGCAGGGTTAAACACTGAAGCTTTCTTT.

There are many counts of this clonotype. The chain employs TRBV10-3 and TRBJ2-1, with TRBD1 matching 10 bases. The ends lost 6 bases at V and 8 bases at J; junction bases unmatched: 4. Per germline, CDR1 ENHRY and CDR2 SYGVKD. CDR3 length: 13 amino acids. The CDR3 nucleotides are TGTGCCATCAGCACCGGGACAGGGGATGAGCAGTTCTTC. Translated: CAISTGTGDEQFF.

This chain uses TRBV7-9 with TRBJ2-5; D is ambiguous. V was cut by 0 bases and J by 5 bases, with 10 bases left in between. There are 14 residues in the CDR3. Germline loops: CDR1 SEHNR, CDR2 FQNEAQ (reference sequence). The CDR3 sequence: CASSLAGSWETQYF. The CDR3 nucleotides read TGTGCCAGCAGCTTAGCGGGGTCTTGGGAGACCCAGTACTTC.

This clonotype was seen a handful of times. The V gene is TRBV5-1, the J gene TRBJ1-4; no definite D call. Germline CDR1 is SGHRS and CDR2 is YFSETQ. Trimming took off 4 bases at V and 8 bases at J, with 15 bases between the two ends. CDR3 length equals 14 residues. The CDR3 sequence: CASSPQGLWEKLFF. CDR3 nucleotide sequence: TGCGCCAGCAGCCCCCAAGGCCTGTGGGAAAAACTGTTTTTT.

At least ten counts were recorded for this clonotype. The rearrangement joins TRBV29-1 to TRBJ2-1; the D is unclear. CDR1 is SQVTM, CDR2 ANQGSEA, per germline. This CDR3 region has 10 residues. The V end was cut by 7 bases, the J end by 5 bases, with 6 bases between. CDR3 sequence: CSAFHNEQFF. The CDR3 DNA follows: TGCAGCGCCTTTCACAATGAGCAGTTCTTC.

The chain uses TRBV12-3 or TRBV12-4 and TRBJ2-5, with 7 bases that match TRBD2. This CDR3 comprises 15 residues. V shed 5 bases and J 3 bases; nucleotides not matched to a gene: 9. The CDR3 nucleotides read TGTGCCAGCAGTGACCCTCGCGGGAGTGAAGAGACCCAGTACTTC. Translating it yields CASSDPRGSEETQYF.

This clonotype was observed a few times. This chain's CDR3 is CAISERQGNSYNEQFF. The CDR3 DNA is TGTGCCATCAGTGAACGACAGGGGAACTCCTACAATGAGCAGTTCTTC. V usage is TRBV10-3 and J usage is TRBJ2-1; 8 nucleotides match TRBD1. Germline CDR1 ENHRY, CDR2 SYGVKD. The CDR3 contains 16 residues. V gave up 3 bases and J gave up 0 bases; unmatched junction bases: 4.

The V and J genes are TRBV4-1 and TRBJ2-5; the D gene is possibly TRBD1 (6 bases). The CDR3 covers 16 residues. Trimming left V 0 bases short and J 4 bases short, with 15 bases between. Germline V gene lookup returns CDR1 MGHRA and CDR2 YSYEKL. CDR3 sequence (DNA): TGCGCCAGCAGCCAAGAGGGGCAGGGGTGGCGAGAGACCCAGTACTTC. This codes for CASSQEGQGWRETQYF.

This clonotype has just a few counts. The chain has TRBV6-5 and TRBJ1-3; D gene uncertain. The germline V and J ends were trimmed by 0 bases and 0 bases, with 6 bases remaining between them. This CDR3 has 15 residues. CDR1 MNHEY and CDR2 SVGAGI come from the germline V gene. CDR3 bases: TGTGCCAGCAGTTACTCGGAAAGCTCTGGAAACACCATATATTTT. Amino acid sequence: CASSYSESSGNTIYF.